These 27 T cell receptor beta chains were all obtained from the same sample, sequenced in a study of low-dose radiotherapy and immunotherapy resistance in tumors. As for time point: after trial treatment. As to treatment: LDRT plus nivolumab, ipilimumab, low-dose cyclophosphamide and aspirin (RACIN trial). TRAV and TRBV primers primed cDNA for both TCRalpha and TCRbeta. The PCR that amplified TCRs ran for 20 cycles, relying on a constant-region primer and a V-primer adapter. TCRdb re-derived calls from the reads in MiXCR, one entry per CDR3 protein. This sample has about 100,000 distinct CDR3 sequences, with around 21% found just once. This sample comprised PBMCs, obtained after low-dose radiotherapy plus immunotherapy. The receptors were gathered from a male donor with prostate cancer.

This clonotype was counted many times. This chain connects TRBV30 to TRBJ2-3, with D unresolved. V was pared by 0 bases and J by 5 bases, with 6 bases between. The CDR3 has 12 amino acids. Germline CDR1 and CDR2: GTSNPN and SVGIG (reference sequence). The DNA of the CDR3 is TGTGCCTGGAGTGTTGGGCAAGATACGCAGTATTTT. Its translation: CAWSVGQDTQYF.

The sample holds many counts of this clonotype. The J gene is TRBJ2-5, the V gene TRBV5-1, with unresolved D. V shed 0 bases and J shed 7 bases, with 4 bases lying between them. This CDR3 is 11 amino acids long. Germline CDR1 reads SGHRS; CDR2 reads YFSETQ. The CDR3 protein is CASSLEGTQYF. CDR3 bases: TGCGCCAGCAGCTTGGAGGGGACCCAGTACTTC.

This clonotype showed up many times. The V and J genes are TRBV11-2 and TRBJ2-7, with D possibly called TRBD1 or TRBD2 (5 bases each). The CDR3 loop spans 18 amino acids. V was cut by 1 base and J by 3 bases, with 22 bases left in between. Germline V gene sequence: CDR1 SGHAT, CDR2 FQNNGV. The CDR3 is CASSLVGLVRGLSYEQYF. CDR3 DNA sequence: TGTGCCAGCAGCTTAGTAGGATTGGTACGGGGCCTAAGCTACGAGCAGTACTTC.

This clonotype appeared a few times. At one end, the junction sequence differs from germline, possibly due to a read error. The rearrangement joins TRBV5-3 to TRBJ2-7; D remains unclear. TRBV5-3 is designated an ORF whose function remains uncertain. The CDR3 length is 16 residues. The DNA for the CDR3 is TGTGCCAGCAGCTTGGCCCAGGAGAGGAGCTCCTACGAGCAGTACTTC. Protein sequence: CASSLAQERSSYEQYF.

This clonotype has a count of ten or more. The chain is built from TRBV7-8 and TRBJ2-1; TRBD1 is a possible D gene (5 bases). The CDR3 is 16 residues long. CDR1 SGHVS and CDR2 FQNEAQ come from the germline V gene. The ends were cut back, 0 bases at V and 8 bases at J, with 17 bases in the middle. The CDR3 nucleotides read TGTGCCAGCAGCTTAGCCGAAGGGGATTGGCGAGATGAGCAGTTCTTC. Its translation: CASSLAEGDWRDEQFF.

In its sample, this clonotype was seen many times. The CDR3 DNA sequence: TGTGCCAGCTCACCAGGGACAGGGGTCTCCGGGGCCAACGTCCTGACTTTC. Amino acid sequence: CASSPGTGVSGANVLTF. This chain connects TRBV18 to TRBJ2-6, with TRBD1 matching over 10 bases. CDR3 length: 17 amino acids. Trimming cost V 2 bases and J 4 bases; bases outside gene matches: 5. Germline lookup yields CDR1 KGHSH and CDR2 LQKENI.

The chain combines TRBV11-2 with TRBJ2-7; D is perhaps TRBD1 (6 bases). This CDR3 has 13 amino acids. Trimming took 5 bases from V and 3 from J, leaving 11 bases between them. CDR1 and CDR2 from the germline V gene are SGHAT and FQNNGV. In DNA form, the CDR3 reads TGTGCCAGCAGCCCCCGGACAGTCTACGAGCAGTACTTC. Translating gives CASSPRTVYEQYF.

This clonotype was picked up many times. The chain joins TRBV4-3 to TRBJ2-7; a possible D gene is TRBD1 (5 bases). The CDR3 runs 12 residues. Per germline, CDR1 LGHNA and CDR2 YSLEER. V lost 4 bases and J 7 bases, leaving 11 bases between the germline ends. This CDR3 is CASSPDSREQYF. The CDR3 DNA reads TGCGCCAGCAGCCCTGACAGTCGGGAGCAGTACTTC.

The sample holds many counts of this clonotype. The V gene is TRBV6-5, the J gene TRBJ2-1; the D gene is possibly TRBD1 (5 bases). The V gene lost 6 bases and the J gene lost 4 bases, with 13 bases spanning the gap. The V gene's germline CDR1 is MNHEY and CDR2 SVGAGI. This CDR3 spans 14 amino acids. The CDR3 bases are TGTGCCAGCAGGTCCACAGGATCGTACAATGAGCAGTTCTTC. This translates into CASRSTGSYNEQFF.

This clonotype came up once. The chain uses TRBV11-2 and TRBJ2-5; no firm D call. Trimming removed 4 bases at V and 3 bases at J, with 9 bases between. Germline-derived CDR1 and CDR2 are SGHAT and FQNNGV. The CDR3 runs 13 residues. CDR3 bases: TGTGCCAGCAGCTATGGAGAAAAAGAGACCCAGTACTTC. As protein: CASSYGEKETQYF. Combining the CDR3 with reference TRBV11-2 and TRBJ2-5 gives the whole variable domain EAGVAQSPRYKIIEKRQSVAFWCNPISGHATLYWYQQILGQGPKLLIQFQNNGVVDDSQLPKDRFSAERLKGVDSTLKIQPAKLEDSAVYLCASSYGEKETQYFGPGTRLLVL.

V gene TRBV5-6 combines with J gene TRBJ2-2; 9 bases fit TRBD2. Germline values: CDR1 SGHDT, CDR2 YYEEEE. The CDR3 consists of 17 residues. The V and J ends lost 0 bases and 4 bases, in that order; junction bases with no gene match: 7. Written as DNA, the CDR3 is TGTGCCAGCAGCTTGGGGGCTTTTAGCGGGGGCACCGGGGAGCTGTTTTTT. It yields the protein CASSLGAFSGGTGELFF.

The table lists this clonotype with many counts. This sequence joins TRBV5-1 and TRBJ2-1; 8 bases fit TRBD2. V trimming: 4 bases; J trimming: 5 bases; junction bases outside the gene matches: 8. The germline CDR1 and CDR2 sequences are SGHRS and YFSETQ. CDR3 length: 15 amino acids. The CDR3 is CASSANLAGDNEQFF. CDR3 nucleotides: TGCGCCAGCAGCGCGAACCTAGCGGGCGACAATGAGCAGTTCTTC. Variable domain in full (rest from reference TRBV5-1 and TRBJ2-1): KAGVTQTPRYLIKTRGQQVTLSCSPISGHRSVSWYQQTPGQGLQFLFEYFSETQRNKGNFPGRFSGRQFSNSRSEMNVSTLELGDSALYLCASSANLAGDNEQFFGPGTRLTVL.

This clonotype has ten or more counts. The chain links TRBV6-2 or TRBV6-3 to TRBJ2-5; D might be TRBD1 or TRBD2, each matching 6 bases. The V and J ends lost 2 bases and 4 bases respectively, with 14 bases between them. Germline V CDR1 and CDR2: MNHEY, SVGEGT. CDR3 length: 15 residues. The CDR3 protein is CASSYQTGAGETQYF. Written as DNA, the CDR3 is TGTGCCAGCAGTTACCAGACGGGGGCCGGAGAGACCCAGTACTTC.

The genes are TRBV20-1 and TRBJ1-6; perhaps TRBD1 as D (5 bases). Per the germline V gene, CDR1 is DFQATT and CDR2 is SNEGSKA (reference sequence). This CDR3 is 14 amino acids long. Trimming removed 4 bases at V and 6 bases at J, with 13 bases between. CDR3: CSAKGGRGNSPLHF. The CDR3 nucleotides are TGCAGTGCTAAAGGTGGGAGGGGTAATTCACCCCTCCACTTT.

This clonotype was counted a single time. A far larger clone is just one base off, so this is likely a read error. J is TRBJ2-7 and V is TRBV5-1; 9 bases line up with TRBD2. V was clipped by 3 bases and J by 7 bases; unmatched bases: 20. The length of the CDR3 is 18 residues. The germline CDR1 and CDR2 sequences are SGHRS and YFSETQ. The CDR3 DNA reads TGCGCCAGCAGCTCCAGGCGAGCGGGGGGCCCGAAGGGGGATGAGCAGTACTTC. Protein product: CASSSRRAGGPKGDEQYF.

This clonotype was recorded many times. The chain has TRBV2 and TRBJ2-1; the match to TRBD2 covers 10 bases. The CDR3 loop spans 14 amino acids. Trimming at V came to 4 bases and at J to 15 bases, leaving 12 bases not matched to a gene. CDR1 is SNHLY and CDR2 is FYNNEI in the germline V gene. CDR3 region: CASSAGPTSGVLFF. For the CDR3, the DNA is TGTGCCAGCAGTGCGGGCCCCACTAGCGGGGTTTTGTTCTTC. The entire variable domain, with the rest obtained from reference TRBV2 and TRBJ2-1, is as follows: EPEVTQTPSHQVTQMGQEVILRCVPISNHLYFYWYRQILGQKVEFLVSFYNNEISEKSEIFDDQFSVERPDGSNFTLKIRSTKLEDSAMYFCASSAGPTSGVLFFGPGTRLTVL.

Points on this clonotype: It may be a read error: a sequence one base away is much more abundant. V gene TRBV6-2 or TRBV6-3 combines with J gene TRBJ2-7; 8 nucleotides match TRBD1. The CDR3 is 15 amino acids. The germline gives CDR1 MNHEY, CDR2 SVGEGT. The CDR3 DNA sequence: TGTGTCAGCAGCTCCGACAGGGGCTTTTCGGACGAGCAGTACTTC. Protein product: CVSSSDRGFSDEQYF.

This clonotype was seen repeatedly, ten times or more. The V call is TRBV19, the J call TRBJ1-3; D unresolved. Per germline, CDR1 LNHDA and CDR2 SQIVND (reference sequence). CDR3 size: 18 residues. V was shortened by 6 bases and J by 0 bases, with 21 bases between the two germline ends. This CDR3 is CASRNPAVFPSSGNTIYF. The CDR3 nucleotides are TGTGCCAGTAGAAACCCGGCGGTCTTTCCGAGCTCTGGAAACACCATATATTTT.

Details on this clonotype: A read error may be the cause here, since a much bigger clone is one base away. The limits of the CDR3 on the DNA are not certain, so only TCRdb's listed CDR3 is given. CDR3 loop: CAWAGGAGNTRYF. V gene TRBV30 combines with J gene TRBJ1-3; the table assigns TRBD1, which was not confirmed against the DNA. The CDR3 length equals 13 residues, ends included. The germline CDR1 and CDR2 sequences are GTSNPN and SVGIG (reference sequence).

This clonotype was observed many times. The chain joins TRBV5-1 to TRBJ1-1; 7 bases are shared with TRBD1. V dropped 3 bases and J dropped 5; count of bases not matched to a gene: 10. From germline, CDR1 is SGHRS and CDR2 YFSETQ. The CDR3 extends over 15 amino acids. The DNA of the CDR3 is TGCGCCAGCAGCTCCCTTCGACAGGGAAGTACTGAAGCTTTCTTT. Translation: CASSSLRQGSTEAFF.

This clonotype was counted at least ten times. The genes are TRBV7-2 and TRBJ2-3; D might be TRBD2 (5 bases). Trimming took off 4 bases at V and 4 bases at J, with 15 bases between the two ends. This CDR3 spans 15 amino acids. In germline, CDR1 is SGHTA, CDR2 FQGNSA. CDR3 in amino acids: CASSSPTSLPDTQYF. CDR3 coding DNA: TGTGCCAGCAGCTCACCTACTAGTTTGCCAGATACGCAGTATTTT.

The chain links TRBV13 to TRBJ1-3; no clear D. CDR1 PRHDT and CDR2 FYEKMQ come from the germline V gene (reference sequence). Trimming pared 3 bases from V and 4 bases from J, leaving 13 bases between. The CDR3 covers 15 residues. The CDR3 nucleotides read TGTGCCAGCAGCTTCGTTCCGGGAACCGGAAACACCATATATTTT. The encoded protein is CASSFVPGTGNTIYF.

The genes are TRBV18 and TRBJ1-6, with D uncertain. CDR1 and CDR2 from the germline V gene are KGHSH and LQKENI. V gave up 1 base and J gave up 3 bases, with 28 bases separating them. The CDR3 loop spans 22 amino acids. The CDR3 sequence is CASSPRPARGSRDGFYNSPLHF. The CDR3 nucleotides read TGTGCCAGCTCACCACGGCCTGCGAGAGGGAGCCGAGATGGTTTCTATAATTCACCCCTCCACTTT.

The table lists this clonotype with many counts. The chain joins TRBV19 to TRBJ2-3; TRBD2 agrees at 7 bases. CDR1 is LNHDA, CDR2 SQIVND, per germline (reference sequence). The CDR3 extends over 11 amino acids. The J segment lost 4 bases and the V segment lost 8 bases, leaving 0 bases of the junction unmatched. The chain's CDR3 is CASGLADTQYF. The CDR3 nucleotides read TGTGCCAGTGGACTAGCAGATACGCAGTATTTT.

The table lists this clonotype with many counts. The chain recombines TRBV4-1 with TRBJ2-3; perhaps TRBD2 as D (5 bases). This CDR3 is 12 amino acids long. The V gene lost 2 bases and the J gene lost 10 bases, with 10 bases spanning the gap. Per the germline V gene, CDR1 is MGHRA and CDR2 is YSYEKL. CDR3 sequence (DNA): TGCGCCAGCAGCCAACCGAACGGGGCGCAGTATTTT. Its translation: CASSQPNGAQYF.

This clonotype was counted at least ten times. This chain joins TRBV6-8 and TRBJ1-5; maybe TRBD1 (5 bases). The CDR3 covers 15 residues. Trimming stripped 6 bases from V and 6 bases from J, with 18 bases between. In germline, CDR1 is MNHGY, CDR2 SAAAGT. As DNA, the CDR3 is TGTGCCAGCAGCCAGCCGGGAGGGGTCGGTCAGCCCCAGCATTTT. Translating gives CASSQPGGVGQPQHF.

This rearrangement joins TRBV20-1 to TRBJ2-7; D is unresolved. CDR1 is DFQATT, CDR2 SNEGSKA, per germline (reference sequence). This CDR3 has 12 amino acids. Trimming removed 6 bases at V and 0 bases at J, with 9 bases between. CDR3 residues: CSALHSSYEQYF. The CDR3 DNA sequence: TGCAGTGCCCTACATTCCTCCTACGAGCAGTACTTC.